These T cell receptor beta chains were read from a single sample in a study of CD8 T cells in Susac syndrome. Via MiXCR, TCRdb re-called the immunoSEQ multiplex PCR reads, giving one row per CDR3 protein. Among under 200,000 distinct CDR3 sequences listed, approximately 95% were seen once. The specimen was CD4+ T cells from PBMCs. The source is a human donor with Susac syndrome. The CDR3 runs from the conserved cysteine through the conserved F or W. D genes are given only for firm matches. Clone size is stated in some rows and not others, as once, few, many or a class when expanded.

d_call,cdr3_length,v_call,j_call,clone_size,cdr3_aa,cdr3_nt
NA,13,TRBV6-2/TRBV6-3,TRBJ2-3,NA,CASSPVSPDTQYF,TGTGCCAGCAGTCCTGTGTCCCCAGATACGCAGTATTTT
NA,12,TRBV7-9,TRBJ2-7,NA,CASSMGSYEQYF,TGTGCCAGCAGCATGGGGTCCTACGAGCAGTACTTC
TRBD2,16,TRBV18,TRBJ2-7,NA,CASSPPASGTPREQYF,TGTGCCAGCTCACCACCGGCTAGCGGGACCCCTCGCGAGCAGTACTTC
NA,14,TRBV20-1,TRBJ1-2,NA,CSARMPGGLGGYTF,TGCAGTGCTAGAATGCCAGGCGGACTGGGAGGCTACACCTTC
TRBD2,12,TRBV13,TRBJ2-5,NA,CASSPGRGSIYF,TGTGCCAGCAGCCCCGGGAGGGGATCGATATACTTC
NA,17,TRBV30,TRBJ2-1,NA,CAWSTGGSGYSYNEQFF,TGTGCCTGGAGTACGGGTGGGAGCGGATACTCCTACAATGAGCAGTTCTTC
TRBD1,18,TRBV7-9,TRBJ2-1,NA,CASSRRGQGSSSYNEQFF,TGTGCCAGCAGCAGAAGGGGACAGGGGTCGAGCTCCTACAATGAGCAGTTCTTC
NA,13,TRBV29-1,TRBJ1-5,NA,CSAGGGSNQPQHF,TGCAGCGCCGGAGGGGGGAGCAATCAGCCCCAGCATTTT
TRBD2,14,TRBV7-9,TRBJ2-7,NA,CASSLGLASYEQYF,TGTGCCAGCAGCCTAGGACTAGCCTCCTACGAGCAGTACTTC
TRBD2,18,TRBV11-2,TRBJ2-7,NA,CASSPGLAGGQSSYEQYF,TGTGCCAGCAGCCCAGGACTAGCGGGAGGGCAGAGCTCCTACGAGCAGTACTTC
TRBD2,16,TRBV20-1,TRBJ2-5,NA,CSARGASGREQETQYF,TGCAGTGCTAGAGGGGCTAGCGGGAGGGAACAAGAGACCCAGTACTTC
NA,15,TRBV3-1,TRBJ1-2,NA,CASSQGQGGNYGYTF,TGTGCCAGCAGCCAAGGTCAGGGTGGGAACTATGGCTACACCTTC
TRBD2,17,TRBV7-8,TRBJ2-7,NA,CASSLRLAGGPPYEQYF,TGTGCCAGCAGCTTAAGGCTAGCGGGAGGGCCGCCCTACGAGCAGTACTTC
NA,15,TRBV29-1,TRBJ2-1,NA,CSVEALDSSYNEQFF,TGCAGCGTTGAAGCCCTGGACAGCTCCTACAATGAGCAGTTCTTC
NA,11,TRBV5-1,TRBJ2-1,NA,CASSSRNEQFF,TGCGCCAGCAGCTCGCGGAATGAGCAGTTCTTC
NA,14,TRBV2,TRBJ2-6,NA,CASLPGSGANVLTF,TGTGCCAGCCTACCGGGATCAGGGGCCAACGTCCTGACTTTC
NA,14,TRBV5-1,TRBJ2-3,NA,CASSFGGYTDTQYF,TGCGCCAGCAGCTTTGGGGGGTACACAGATACGCAGTATTTT
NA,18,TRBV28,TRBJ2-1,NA,CASSSFGGESRSYNEQFF,TGTGCCAGCAGTTCTTTCGGGGGAGAGTCGCGGTCCTACAATGAGCAGTTCTTC
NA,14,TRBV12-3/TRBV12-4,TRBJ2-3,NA,CASSPAGSVDTQYF,TGTGCCAGCAGTCCTGCGGGTTCCGTAGATACGCAGTATTTT
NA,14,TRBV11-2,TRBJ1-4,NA,CASSREGHGEKLFF,TGTGCCAGCAGCCGAGAGGGTCATGGTGAAAAACTGTTTTTT
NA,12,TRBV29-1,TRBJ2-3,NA,CSVVLGTDTQYF,TGCAGCGTTGTGCTAGGTACAGATACGCAGTATTTT
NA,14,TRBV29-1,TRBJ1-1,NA,CSVSPAEKPTEAFF,TGCAGCGTGAGCCCAGCTGAGAAGCCCACTGAAGCTTTCTTT
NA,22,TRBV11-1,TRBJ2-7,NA,CASSYRTQGGVGRAGSSYEQYF,TGTGCCAGCAGCTACCGTACCCAAGGGGGGGTCGGGAGAGCAGGGAGCTCCTACGAGCAGTACTTC
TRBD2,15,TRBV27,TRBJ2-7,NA,CASSLAGTSSYEQYF,TGTGCCAGCAGTCTTGCCGGGACTAGCTCATACGAGCAGTACTTC
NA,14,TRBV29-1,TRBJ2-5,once,CSVEMGVGKETQYF,TGCAGCGTTGAAATGGGGGTGGGAAAGGAGACCCAGTACTTC
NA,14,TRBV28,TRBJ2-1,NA,CASSFLGAYNEQFF,TGTGCCAGCAGTTTCCTCGGAGCCTACAATGAGCAGTTCTTC
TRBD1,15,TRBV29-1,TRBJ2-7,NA,CSVGGQVGLAHEQYF,TGCAGCGTTGGGGGACAGGTCGGTCTAGCCCACGAGCAGTACTTC
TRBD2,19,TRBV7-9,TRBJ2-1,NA,CASSLFGTSGRATYNEQFF,TGTGCCAGCAGTTTGTTCGGGACTAGCGGGAGAGCCACCTACAATGAGCAGTTCTTC
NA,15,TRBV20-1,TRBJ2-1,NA,CSARKPGVYTGEQFF,TGCAGTGCTAGAAAACCGGGAGTTTATACGGGTGAGCAGTTCTTC
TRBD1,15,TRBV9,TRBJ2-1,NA,CASSAGQGIHNEQFF,TGTGCCAGCAGCGCGGGACAGGGGATCCACAATGAGCAGTTCTTC
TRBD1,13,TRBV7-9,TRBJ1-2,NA,CASSGQDREGYTF,TGTGCCAGCAGCGGACAAGACAGGGAAGGCTACACCTTC
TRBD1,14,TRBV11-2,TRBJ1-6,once,CASRLTGGNSPLHF,TGTGCCAGCAGACTAACAGGGGGAAATTCACCCCTCCACTTT
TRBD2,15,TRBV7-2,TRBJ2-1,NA,CASMVRLAGPNEQFF,TGTGCCAGCATGGTTAGGCTAGCGGGGCCCAATGAGCAGTTCTTC
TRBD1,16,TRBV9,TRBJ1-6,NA,CASSVSAGQGGSPLHF,TGTGCCAGCAGCGTGAGTGCGGGACAGGGGGGCTCACCCCTCCACTTT
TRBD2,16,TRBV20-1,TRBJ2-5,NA,CSAQRPGLAIKETQYF,TGCAGTGCTCAACGCCCGGGACTAGCAATCAAAGAGACCCAGTACTTC
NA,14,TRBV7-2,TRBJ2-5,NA,CASSVLTGQETQYF,TGTGCCAGCAGCGTACTGACAGGCCAAGAGACCCAGTACTTC
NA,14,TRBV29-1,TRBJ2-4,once,CSAQLTPAKNIQYF,TGCAGCGCCCAACTGACACCAGCCAAAAACATTCAGTACTTC
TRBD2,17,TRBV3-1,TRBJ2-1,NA,CASSQEGLAGTGNEQFF,TGTGCCAGCAGCCAAGAAGGACTAGCGGGAACGGGGAATGAGCAGTTCTTC
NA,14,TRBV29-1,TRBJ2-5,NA,CSVGRTPRGETQYF,TGCAGCGTTGGCCGTACCCCAAGAGGGGAGACCCAGTACTTC
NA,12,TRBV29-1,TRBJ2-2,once,CSEQVNTGELFF,TGCAGCGAACAGGTGAACACCGGGGAGCTGTTTTTT
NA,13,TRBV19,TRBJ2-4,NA,CASTTGGGNIQYF,TGTGCCAGTACCACCGGAGGGGGCAACATTCAGTACTTC
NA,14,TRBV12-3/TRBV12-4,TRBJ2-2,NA,CASSFGVGTGELFF,TGTGCCAGCAGTTTTGGGGTGGGGACCGGGGAGCTGTTTTTT
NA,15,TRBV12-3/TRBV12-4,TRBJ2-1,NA,CASVAGHHSYNEQFF,TGTGCCAGCGTGGCAGGACACCACTCCTACAATGAGCAGTTCTTC
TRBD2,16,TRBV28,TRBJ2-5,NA,CASPPRASGIPETQYF,TGTGCCAGCCCTCCTAGGGCCAGCGGGATTCCAGAGACCCAGTACTTC
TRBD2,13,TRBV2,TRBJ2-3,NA,CASSEPGGDTQYF,TGTGCCAGCAGTGAACCGGGGGGAGATACGCAGTATTTT
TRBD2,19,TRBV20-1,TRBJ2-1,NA,CSASASNRLAGTAWNEQFF,TGCAGTGCTAGTGCATCAAATCGACTAGCGGGGACAGCTTGGAATGAGCAGTTCTTC
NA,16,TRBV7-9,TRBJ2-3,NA,CASSSPPGDSTDTQYF,TGTGCCAGCAGCTCCCCTCCCGGGGACTCCACAGATACGCAGTATTTT
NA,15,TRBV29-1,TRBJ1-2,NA,CSTEPRGRANYGYTF,TGCAGCACCGAACCCCGGGGGAGGGCTAACTATGGCTACACCTTC
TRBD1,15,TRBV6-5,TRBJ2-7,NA,CASSYSRDSAYEQYF,TGTGCCAGCAGTTACTCAAGGGACAGCGCCTACGAGCAGTACTTC
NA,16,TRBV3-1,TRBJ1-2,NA,CASSPLFGQMPGGYTF,TGTGCCAGCAGCCCCCTTTTTGGGCAAATGCCAGGAGGCTACACCTTC
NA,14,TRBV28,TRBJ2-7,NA,CASRAADTAYEQYF,TGTGCCAGCAGGGCGGCAGACACAGCCTACGAGCAGTACTTC
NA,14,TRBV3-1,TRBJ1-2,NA,CASSPPRTKGGYTF,TGTGCCAGCAGCCCGCCGAGGACAAAGGGTGGCTACACCTTC
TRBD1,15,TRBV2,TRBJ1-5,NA,CASSGRGRWDQPQHF,TGTGCCAGCAGTGGCAGGGGGCGCTGGGATCAGCCCCAGCATTTT
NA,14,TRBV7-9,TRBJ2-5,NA,CASSLVPEQETQYF,TGTGCCAGCAGCTTAGTCCCGGAACAGGAGACCCAGTACTTC
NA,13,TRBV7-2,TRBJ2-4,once,CASSLAASNIQYF,TGTGCCAGCAGCTTAGCGGCTAGCAACATTCAGTACTTC
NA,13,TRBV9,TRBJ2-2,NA,CASSPVRGGELFF,TGTGCCAGCAGCCCTGTACGGGGGGGGGAGCTGTTTTTT
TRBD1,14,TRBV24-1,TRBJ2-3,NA,CATSRTGWTDTQYF,TGTGCCACCAGCCGGACAGGGTGGACAGATACGCAGTATTTT
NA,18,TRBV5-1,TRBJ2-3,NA,CASSLFGGQQRGTDTQYF,TGCGCCAGCAGCTTGTTCGGGGGGCAACAACGTGGGACAGATACGCAGTATTTT
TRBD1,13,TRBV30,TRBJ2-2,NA,CASDRENTGELFF,TGTGCCTCCGACAGGGAGAACACCGGGGAGCTGTTTTTT
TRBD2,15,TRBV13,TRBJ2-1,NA,CASRRSGGGYNEQFF,TGTGCCAGCAGACGTAGCGGGGGGGGATACAATGAGCAGTTCTTC